Shown below are 24 T cell receptor beta chains from a single sample sequenced in a study of T cells in Graves' hyperthyroidism and ophthalmopathy. From RNA transcripts, TCR beta CDR3 regions were amplified. First-round RT-PCR of the TCR CDR3 relied on the HTBI primer set. MiXCR, applied by TCRdb to the multiplex PCR reads, yields one record per CDR3 protein. The sample records about 500,000 distinct CDR3 sequences, approximately 15% being singletons. Sequenced sample: blood. Receptor source: a woman aged 18-29 years with Graves' hyperthyroidism.

This clonotype was detected many times. The gene calls are TRBV5-1 and TRBJ2-3; 9 bases agree with TRBD1. V was pared by 4 bases and J by 1 base, with 7 bases of the junction left unmatched. Germline V gives CDR1 SGHRS, CDR2 YFSETQ. The CDR3 consists of 16 residues. The CDR3 DNA is TGCGCCAGCAGCGCCGGGACAGGGCGAGGCACAGATACGCAGTATTTT. It encodes CASSAGTGRGTDTQYF. The whole variable domain, remainder taken from reference TRBV5-1 and TRBJ2-3, is KAGVTQTPRYLIKTRGQQVTLSCSPISGHRSVSWYQQTPGQGLQFLFEYFSETQRNKGNFPGRFSGRQFSNSRSEMNVSTLELGDSALYLCASSAGTGRGTDTQYFGPGTRLTVL.

This clonotype was counted only a few times. The V gene is TRBV27, the J gene TRBJ1-2; D perhaps matches TRBD1 (5 bases). The germline V gene has CDR1 MNHEY and CDR2 SMNVEV (reference sequence). V was pared by 5 bases and J by 8 bases, with 15 bases between. This CDR3 spans 13 amino acids. CDR3 loop: CASSPQGVGGYTF. In nucleotides, the CDR3 is TGTGCCAGCAGTCCCCAAGGGGTAGGGGGCTACACCTTC.

This clonotype showed up many times. The gene calls are TRBV12-3 or TRBV12-4 and TRBJ2-1; D gene uncertain. This CDR3 has 14 amino acids. V was pared by 4 bases and J by 2 bases, with 9 bases between. DNA of the CDR3: TGTGCCAGCAGTTCGCCCCGACCCTACAATGAGCAGTTCTTC. Encoded protein: CASSSPRPYNEQFF.

This clonotype was seen more than once but under ten times. V gene TRBV5-8 combines with J gene TRBJ2-3, with D uncertain. Germline CDR1 SGHTS, CDR2 YDEGEE. There are 14 residues in the CDR3. With 0 bases removed from V and 4 bases from J, the gap between germline ends came to 9 bases. The CDR3: CASSLVSVADTQYF. The CDR3 region has the DNA TGTGCCAGCAGCTTGGTGAGCGTGGCAGATACGCAGTATTTT.

Turning to this clonotype: A much larger clone sits a single nucleotide away, making a read error possible. The chain couples TRBV18 to TRBJ2-5, with D unresolved. Germline V lookup: CDR1 KGHSH, CDR2 LQKENI. The CDR3 loop spans 14 amino acids. V dropped 1 base and J dropped 4 bases, with 10 bases sitting between them. The CDR3 DNA sequence: TGTGCCAGCTCACCACACCCCCCGGGAGAGACCCAGTACTTC. Translation gives CASSPHPPGETQYF. The full variable domain, with the rest looked up from reference TRBV18 and TRBJ2-5, is NAGVMQNPRHLVRRRGQEARLRCSPMKGHSHVYWYRQLPEEGLKFMVYLQKENIIDESGMPKERFSAEFPKEGPSILRIQQVVRGDSAAYFCASSPHPPGETQYFGPGTRLLVL.

In this sample, this clonotype turned up many times. This sequence joins TRBV6-1 and TRBJ1-4, with D tentatively TRBD1 (6 bases). The CDR3 loop spans 15 amino acids. Trimming took 1 base from V and 5 from J, leaving 11 bases between them. Germline CDR1 and CDR2: MNHNS and SASEGT. The chain's CDR3 is CASSEVTGLNEKLFF. CDR3 nucleotide sequence: TGTGCCAGCAGTGAAGTGACAGGTTTAAATGAAAAACTGTTTTTT.

This clonotype was seen a few times. This chain links TRBV29-1 with TRBJ2-5; D possibly matches TRBD1 or TRBD2 (6 bases each). The V end was cut by 4 bases, the J end by 5 bases, with 20 bases between. This CDR3 is 15 amino acids long. The germline gives CDR1 SQVTM, CDR2 ANQGSEA. CDR3 bases: TGCAGCGTTGCGGGGGACACTCTCGGAGGGGAGACCCAGTACTTC. Amino acid sequence: CSVAGDTLGGETQYF.

This clonotype has a count of ten or more. V and J are TRBV12-3 or TRBV12-4 and TRBJ2-3, with 8 bases aligning to TRBD2. The CDR3 is 14 residues long. After removal of 6 bases from V and 5 bases from J, the junction contained 7 bases not matched to a gene. In DNA, the CDR3 is TGTGCCAGCAGACCGGGGGGGCAGGGAGATACGCAGTATTTT. Protein sequence: CASRPGGQGDTQYF.

Many counts were recorded for this clonotype. This chain links TRBV3-1 with TRBJ2-5; D may be TRBD1 (5 bases). There are 19 residues in the CDR3. The germline V gene encodes CDR1 LGHDT and CDR2 YNNKEL (reference sequence). Between the trimmed V and J ends, which lost 1 base and 5 bases, there was a span of 26 bases. Here the CDR3 reads CASSQGAETALTAPETQYF. CDR3 nucleotides: TGTGCCAGCAGCCAAGGAGCCGAGACAGCCCTGACTGCTCCGGAGACCCAGTACTTC.

The chain links TRBV2 to TRBJ1-3; D might be TRBD1 (5 bases). Germline V CDR1 and CDR2: SNHLY, FYNNEI. V was shortened by 4 bases and J by 5 bases, with 12 bases between the two germline ends. The CDR3 length is 14 residues. The CDR3 protein is CASSGLTVRNTIYF. The CDR3 coding sequence is TGTGCCAGCAGTGGTTTGACAGTTAGAAACACCATATATTTT.

The chain uses TRBV4-1 and TRBJ2-5; 8 nucleotides agree with TRBD1. Germline CDR1 reads MGHRA; CDR2 reads YSYEKL. CDR3 length: 14 residues. With 4 bases clipped from V and 5 bases from J, the junction kept 6 bases outside the gene matches. The CDR3 protein is CASSPGQGWETQYF. In DNA, the CDR3 is TGCGCCAGCAGCCCCGGACAGGGTTGGGAGACCCAGTACTTC.

The chain couples TRBV13 to TRBJ2-6; D might be TRBD1 (6 bases). Germline CDR1 PRHDT, CDR2 FYEKMQ (reference sequence). Trimming stripped 10 bases from V and 1 base from J, with 17 bases between. The CDR3 covers 16 residues. CDR3 nucleotides: TGTGCCACCCAAACAGGGTGGAGTTCTGGGGCCAACGTCCTGACTTTC. It is translated as CATQTGWSSGANVLTF.

The J gene is TRBJ2-1, the V gene TRBV5-6; D is ambiguous. The V end lost 0 bases, the J end lost 3 bases, and 13 bases lay between the germline ends. Germline V gene lookup returns CDR1 SGHDT and CDR2 YYEEEE. This CDR3 spans 16 amino acids. CDR3 residues: CASSLDAEQIYNEQFF. The CDR3 DNA reads TGTGCCAGCAGCTTGGATGCGGAGCAGATCTACAATGAGCAGTTCTTC.

In its sample, this clonotype was seen a few times. The chain uses TRBV29-1 and TRBJ2-1; perhaps TRBD1 as D (5 bases). The CDR3 runs to 13 residues. Per the germline V gene, CDR1 is SQVTM and CDR2 is ANQGSEA. Trimming pared 1 base from V and 7 bases from J, leaving 11 bases between. The CDR3, as DNA: TGCAGCGTTGAAGTTGTCAGGGCAAATGAGCAGTTCTTC. This translates into CSVEVVRANEQFF.

V and J are TRBV6-1 and TRBJ2-5; 9 bases align to TRBD2. After removal of 7 bases from V and 3 bases from J, the junction contained 6 bases not matched to a gene. This CDR3 has 14 residues. From germline, CDR1 is MNHNS and CDR2 SASEGT. The CDR3 spells CASTTRLAEETQYF. DNA for the CDR3: TGTGCCAGCACCACCAGACTAGCGGAAGAGACCCAGTACTTC.

Ten or more counts support this clonotype. This chain joins TRBV10-3 and TRBJ2-3; TRBD1 matches at 8 bases. Germline V gene lookup returns CDR1 ENHRY and CDR2 SYGVKD. Germline trimming cut 6 bases from V and 0 bases from J; bases unmatched to any gene: 2. CDR3 length: 14 residues. Here the CDR3 reads CAISRTGSTDTQYF. In nucleotides, the CDR3 is TGTGCCATCAGCCGGACAGGGAGCACAGATACGCAGTATTTT.

This clonotype showed up many times. The chain couples TRBV11-2 to TRBJ2-5, with a weak D call TRBD1 (6 bases). Trimming stripped 6 bases from V and 4 bases from J, with 12 bases between. Looked up from germline, CDR1 is SGHAT and CDR2 is FQNNGV. The CDR3 length is 13 residues. CDR3 sequence (DNA): TGTGCCAGCAGACCGGGACAAGGAGAGACCCAGTACTTC. It encodes CASRPGQGETQYF.

Turning to this clonotype: A much bigger clone sits one base away, suggesting this may be a read error. The chain's CDR3 is CASTRMGVNTDAFF. In DNA, the CDR3 is TGTGCCTCCACGAGGATGGGGGTGAACACTGACGCTTTCTTT. The V and J genes are TRBV30 and TRBJ1-1, with D possibly matching TRBD1 (5 bases). Germline V gene lookup returns CDR1 GTSNPN and CDR2 SVGIG (reference sequence). This CDR3 spans 14 amino acids.

With respect to this clonotype: A much bigger clone sits one base away, suggesting this may be a read error. The chain has TRBV27 and TRBJ1-1; 7 nucleotides align to TRBD1. The CDR3 loop spans 14 amino acids. Germline CDR1 reads MNHEY; CDR2 reads SMNVEV (reference sequence). In DNA form, the CDR3 reads TGTGCCGGCAGTTTAGCGCAGGGGGGCACTGAAGCTTTCTTT. Its protein is CAGSLAQGGTEAFF.

This clonotype was picked up a small number of times. V and J are TRBV9 and TRBJ2-1, with 9 bases that match TRBD2. Germline values: CDR1 SGDLS, CDR2 YYNGEE. The CDR3 has 16 amino acids. J gave up 8 bases and V 0 bases, and 9 bases lay outside the gene matches. Here the CDR3 DNA reads TGTGCCAGCAGCGTAGCGGTAGCGGGAGTGGACGATGAGCAGTTCTTC. This sequence encodes CASSVAVAGVDDEQFF.

At least ten counts were recorded for this clonotype. V usage is TRBV11-2 and J usage is TRBJ2-5; weak D call: TRBD1 (5 bases). Germline V gene lookup returns CDR1 SGHAT and CDR2 FQNNGV. Trimming removed 4 bases at V and 5 bases at J, with 11 bases between. The CDR3 is 13 amino acids. Here the CDR3 reads CASSWGAVETQYF. In DNA, the CDR3 is TGTGCCAGCAGCTGGGGCGCCGTGGAGACCCAGTACTTC.

The chain combines TRBV30 with TRBJ1-5; no definite D call. This CDR3 contains 13 residues. Trimming cost V 4 bases and J 4 bases, with 11 bases left between them. The V gene's germline CDR1 is GTSNPN and CDR2 SVGIG (reference sequence). CDR3 residues: CAWTPNSNQPQHF. CDR3 in DNA: TGTGCCTGGACTCCGAACAGTAATCAGCCCCAGCATTTT.

This clonotype appeared a few times. The J gene is TRBJ1-1, the V gene TRBV7-9, with TRBD1 matching over 10 bases. CDR1 is SEHNR and CDR2 is FQNEAQ in the germline V gene (reference sequence). V shed 4 bases and J 1 base; nucleotides not matched to a gene: 3. The CDR3 is 15 amino acids. CDR3 region: CASSSTGGRNTEAFF. The CDR3 DNA reads TGTGCCAGCAGCTCGACAGGGGGCCGGAACACTGAAGCTTTCTTT.

This clonotype was counted many times. The genes are TRBV5-1 and TRBJ2-7; 7 positions match TRBD1. CDR3 length: 13 residues. From germline, CDR1 is SGHRS and CDR2 YFSETQ. The J segment lost 7 bases and the V segment lost 5 bases, leaving 9 bases of the junction unmatched. The CDR3 region has the DNA TGCGCCAGCAGTTGGGACAGTTTAGGGGAGCAGTACTTC. This gives the protein CASSWDSLGEQYF.